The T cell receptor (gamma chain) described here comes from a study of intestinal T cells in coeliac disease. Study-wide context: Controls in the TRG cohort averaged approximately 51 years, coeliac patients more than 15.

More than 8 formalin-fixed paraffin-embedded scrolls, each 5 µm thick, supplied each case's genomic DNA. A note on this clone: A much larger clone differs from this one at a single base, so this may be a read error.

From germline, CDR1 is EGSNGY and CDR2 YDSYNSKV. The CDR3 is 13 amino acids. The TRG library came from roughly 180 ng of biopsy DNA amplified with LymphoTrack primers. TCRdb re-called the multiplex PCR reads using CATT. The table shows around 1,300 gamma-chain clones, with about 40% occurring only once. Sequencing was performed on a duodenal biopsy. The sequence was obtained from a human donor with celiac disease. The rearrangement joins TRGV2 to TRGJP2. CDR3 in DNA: TGTGCCGCCTGGGTTCGTAGTGATTGGATCAAGACGTTT. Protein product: CAAWVRSDWIKTF.